Detailed here is one TCR beta chain. The antigen is not known. This record belongs to a study of T cells expressing NK-cell markers. Study conclusions and caveats: The study found dominant NKG2C+ clonotypes at roughly 1.0-7.0% of CD8+ T cells in 5 or 6 donors. Also leading the CD3+CD56-NKG2C+ fraction in a handful of donors were these clonotypes.

TCRdb reprocessed the 5' RACE reads, with one entry per CDR3 protein and no DNA. This listing includes around 180,000 distinct CDR3 sequences. CDR3 length: 14 residues. Germline V gene sequence: CDR1 LNHNV, CDR2 YYDKDF (reference sequence). The V call is TRBV15, the J call TRBJ1-4. This clonotype was sampled from a man between 18 and 69 years old in good health. The sequencing input was blood T cells: a sorted CD56 or NKG2C T cell subset, CD4+ or CD8+ T cells, or bulk PBMC T cells (not recorded which). The CDR3 spells CATDLFPTNEKLFF. Drawing the rest from reference TRBV15 and TRBJ1-4, the complete variable domain is DAMVIQNPRYQVTQFGKPVTLSCSQTLNHNVMYWYQQKSSQAPKLLFHYYDKDFNNEADTPDNFQSRRPNTSFCFLDIRSPGLGDTAMYLCATDLFPTNEKLFFGSGTQLSVL.